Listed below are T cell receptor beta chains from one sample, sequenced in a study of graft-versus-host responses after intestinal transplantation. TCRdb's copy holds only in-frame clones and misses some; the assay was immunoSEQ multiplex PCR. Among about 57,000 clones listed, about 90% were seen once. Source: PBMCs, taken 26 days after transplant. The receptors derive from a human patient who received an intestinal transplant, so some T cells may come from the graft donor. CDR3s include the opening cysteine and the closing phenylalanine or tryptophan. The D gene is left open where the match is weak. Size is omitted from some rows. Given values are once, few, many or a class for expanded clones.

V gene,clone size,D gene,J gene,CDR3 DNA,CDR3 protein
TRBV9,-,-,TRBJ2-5,TGTGCCAGCAGCGACGAGGGCCGGGGAGAGACCCAGTACTTC,CASSDEGRGETQYF
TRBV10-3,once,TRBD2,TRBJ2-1,TGTGCCATCAGTGGGGCGGGGGGACTTAATGAGCAGTTCTTC,CAISGAGGLNEQFF
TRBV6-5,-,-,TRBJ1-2,TGTGCCAGCAGCCCCATCGGGGGAGACTATGGCTACACCTTC,CASSPIGGDYGYTF
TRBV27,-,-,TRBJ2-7,TGTGCCAGCAGTTTGTCTAGAACTGGCGAGCAGTACTTC,CASSLSRTGEQYF
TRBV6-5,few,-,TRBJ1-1,TGTGCCAGCAGTTCTCCCTTTTATAACACTGAAGCTTTCTTT,CASSSPFYNTEAFF
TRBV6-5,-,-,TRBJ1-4,TGTGCCAGCCGAGCCTCTGGTGAAAAACTGTTTTTT,CASRASGEKLFF
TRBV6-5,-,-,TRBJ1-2,TGTGCCAGCAGTTACTCGGGGGGTCAAAACTATGGCTACACCTTC,CASSYSGGQNYGYTF
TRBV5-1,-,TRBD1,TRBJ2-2,TGCGCCAGCAGCAACGGACAGGAGACACCCACCGGGGAGCTGTTTTTT,CASSNGQETPTGELFF
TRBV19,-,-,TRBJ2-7,TGTGCCAGTAGTATTGGCCCGTTGGACGAGCAGTACTTC,CASSIGPLDEQYF
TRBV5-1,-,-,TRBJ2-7,TGCGCCAGCAGCTTCGGTACCTTTAGCTCCTACGAGCAGTACTTC,CASSFGTFSSYEQYF
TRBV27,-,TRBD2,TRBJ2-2,TGTGCCAGCTGCCCCCTAGCGGGAGGCCTAATACACGAGGAGCTGTTTTTT,CASCPLAGGLIHEELFF
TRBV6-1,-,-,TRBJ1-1,TGTGCCAGCGGACTTATGAACACTGAAGCTTTCTTT,CASGLMNTEAFF
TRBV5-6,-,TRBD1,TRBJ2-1,TGTGCCAGCAGCGCCGGACAGGGGCAGCGGAATGAGCAGTTCTTC,CASSAGQGQRNEQFF
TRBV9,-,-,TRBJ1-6,TGTGCCAGCAGCGTAGGGGCAGATAATTCACCCCTCCACTTT,CASSVGADNSPLHF
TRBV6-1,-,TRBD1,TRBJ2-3,TGTGCCAGCAGTGCGGGACAGGGGGCAGATACGCAGTATTTT,CASSAGQGADTQYF
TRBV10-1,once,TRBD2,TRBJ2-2,TGCGCCAGCAGTGACTTCCCTACTCTAGCGGGGGGGCCCGGGGAGCTGTTTTTT,CASSDFPTLAGGPGELFF
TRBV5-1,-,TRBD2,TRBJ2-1,TGCGCCAGCGGATCTTTAGCGGGGGGACCATACAATGAGCAGTTCTTC,CASGSLAGGPYNEQFF
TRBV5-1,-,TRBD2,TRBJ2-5,TGCGCCAGCGAGGGGACTAGCGGTATCCAAGAGACCCAGTACTTC,CASEGTSGIQETQYF
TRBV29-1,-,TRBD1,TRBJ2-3,TGCAGCGTTGAAGGTTTTAACACGGGACAGGGCACCACAGATACGCAGTATTTT,CSVEGFNTGQGTTDTQYF
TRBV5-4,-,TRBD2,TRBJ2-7,TGTGCCAGCAGCTTGGTGGGACTAGCAGCCTACGAGCAGTACTTC,CASSLVGLAAYEQYF
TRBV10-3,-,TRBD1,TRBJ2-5,TGTGCCATCAGTGAGGGAGGGTTCGGGACAGGCCAAGAGACCCAGTACTTC,CAISEGGFGTGQETQYF
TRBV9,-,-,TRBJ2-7,TGTGCCAGCAGCGCCTCTTCCGGGTCCGGAGAGCAGTACTTC,CASSASSGSGEQYF
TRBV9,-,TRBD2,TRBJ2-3,TGTGCCAGCAGTACTAGCGGGGGGGGCACAGATACGCAGTATTTT,CASSTSGGGTDTQYF
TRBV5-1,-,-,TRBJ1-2,TGCGCCCGCTCCCCATCGGGCAGGGACTATGGCTACACCTTC,CARSPSGRDYGYTF
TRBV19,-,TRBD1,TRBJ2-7,TGTGCCAGTAGTAGGACAGGGGGCTCCTACGAGCAGTACTTC,CASSRTGGSYEQYF
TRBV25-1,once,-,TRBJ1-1,TGTGCCAGCAGTTTGGGGGGGCGAACTGAAGCTTTCTTT,CASSLGGRTEAFF
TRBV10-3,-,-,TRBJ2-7,TGTGCCATCAGTGAGGTAAACGAGCAGTACTTC,CAISEVNEQYF
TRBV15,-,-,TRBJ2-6,TGTGCCACCAGCAGTACAGGGTGGTGGGGGGCCAACGTCCTGACTTTC,CATSSTGWWGANVLTF
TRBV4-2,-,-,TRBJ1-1,TGTGCCAGCAGCCAACCGCTCCTACAGGGCACTGAAGCTTTCTTT,CASSQPLLQGTEAFF
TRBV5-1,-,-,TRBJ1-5,TGCGCCAGCAGCTTGGAAGGGGGCAATCAGCCCCAGCATTTT,CASSLEGGNQPQHF
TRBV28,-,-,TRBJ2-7,TGTGCCAGCAGTTTGGAGGCCCCCCGTAGCGAGCAGTACTTC,CASSLEAPRSEQYF
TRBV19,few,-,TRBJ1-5,TGTGCCAGTTCAGGTCAGGGGAGGGTCAGCAATCAGCCCCAGCATTTT,CASSGQGRVSNQPQHF
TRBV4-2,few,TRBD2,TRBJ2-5,TGTGCCAGCAGCCAAGAGGGACCCGGGACTAAAGAGACCCAGTACTTC,CASSQEGPGTKETQYF
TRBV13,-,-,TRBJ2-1,TGTGCCAGCAGCCCCCAGGTAGACAATGAGCAGTTCTTC,CASSPQVDNEQFF
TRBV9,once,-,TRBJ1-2,TGTGCCAGCAGCGTAGACGCCCAGGGGTATTATGGCTACACCTTC,CASSVDAQGYYGYTF
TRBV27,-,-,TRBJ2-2,TGTGCCAGCAGTTCTCAGGGCGGGGAGCTGTTTTTT,CASSSQGGELFF
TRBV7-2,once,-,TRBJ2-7,TGTGCCAGCAGCTTTTACGGGAGCTCCTACGAGCAGTACTTC,CASSFYGSSYEQYF
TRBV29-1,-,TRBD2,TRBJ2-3,TGCAGCGTTGACAACGCGGGGGGTAGCACAGATACGCAGTATTTT,CSVDNAGGSTDTQYF
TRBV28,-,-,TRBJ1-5,TGTGCCAGCAGTTTGGGGCAGGGTGGCCAGCCCCAGCATTTT,CASSLGQGGQPQHF
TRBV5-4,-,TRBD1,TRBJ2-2,TGTGCCAGCAGCTTGAGGACAGGGGGCCGAAACGGGGAGCTGTTTTTT,CASSLRTGGRNGELFF
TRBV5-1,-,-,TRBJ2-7,TGCGCCAGCCGGACAGCTAGCTCCTACGAGCAGTACTTC,CASRTASSYEQYF
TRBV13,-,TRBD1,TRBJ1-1,TGTGCCAGCAGCAACCCTGGACAGGGTAACACTGAAGCTTTCTTT,CASSNPGQGNTEAFF
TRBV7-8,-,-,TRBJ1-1,TGTGCCAGCAGCTTAGCGGACCGGGGGAACACTGAAGCTTTCTTT,CASSLADRGNTEAFF
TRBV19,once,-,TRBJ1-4,TGTGCCAGTAGTATGAGTGGTGAAAAACTGTTTTTT,CASSMSGEKLFF
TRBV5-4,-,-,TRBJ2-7,TGTGCCAGCAGCGGGGGACACGGGACGGACGAGCAGTACTTC,CASSGGHGTDEQYF
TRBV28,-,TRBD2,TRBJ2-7,TGTGCCAGCAGCCCCAGAGGTGGGCGGGAGGGCGACTCCTACGAGCAGTACTTC,CASSPRGGREGDSYEQYF
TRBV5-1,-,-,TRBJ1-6,TGCGCCAGCAGCTTGGAGGGCCGGGGGGAAAATTCACCCCTCCACTTT,CASSLEGRGENSPLHF
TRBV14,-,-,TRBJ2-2,TGTGCCAGCAGCCAGGCGGGGTCCGGGGAGCTGTTTTTT,CASSQAGSGELFF
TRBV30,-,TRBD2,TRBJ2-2,TGTGCCTGGAGCGGGCGGGGGGGCATCACCGGGGAGCTGTTTTTT,CAWSGRGGITGELFF
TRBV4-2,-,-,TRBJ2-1,TGTGCCAGCAGCCAAGCGTTCCCGGGGGGCTTCGTCGGCGGTGAGCAGTTCTTC,CASSQAFPGGFVGGEQFF
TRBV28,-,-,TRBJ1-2,TGTGCCAGCAGTCTCCCTCAGCGGGCGCGTGGCTACACCTTC,CASSLPQRARGYTF
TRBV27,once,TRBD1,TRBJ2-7,TGTGCCAGCAGTTACGGACAGGGGGCCTACGAGCAGTACTTC,CASSYGQGAYEQYF
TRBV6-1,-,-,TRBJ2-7,TGTGCCAGCAGTGTTTTCAGGGTTGGCTACGAGCAGTACTTC,CASSVFRVGYEQYF
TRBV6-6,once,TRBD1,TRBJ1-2,TGTGCCACAGGAGACAGGGTAGGATATGGCTACACCTTC,CATGDRVGYGYTF
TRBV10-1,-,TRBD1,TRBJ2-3,TGCGCCAGCAGTGTTGATACGACAGGGTCCATGGAGACAGATACGCAGTATTTT,CASSVDTTGSMETDTQYF
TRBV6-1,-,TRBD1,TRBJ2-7,TGTGCCAGCAGTGCCTACCGGGACAGGTTTTCCTACGAGCAGTACTTC,CASSAYRDRFSYEQYF
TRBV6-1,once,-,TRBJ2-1,TGTGCCAGCAGTGAAGCGGGGGGTTACAATGAGCAGTTCTTC,CASSEAGGYNEQFF
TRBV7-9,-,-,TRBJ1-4,TGTGCCAGCAGCTTAGACACGGGAGGAGGTGAAAAACTGTTTTTT,CASSLDTGGGEKLFF